This TCR beta chain was obtained from a study of T cell responses to AZD1222 COVID-19 vaccine. Repertoires were generated with immunoSEQ multiplex PCR, while TCRdb's copy carries only in-frame clones and drops some. This sample carries approximately 150,000 clones, 90% to 95% of them seen once, and the ten largest clones take over 1%. This CDR3 contains 11 residues. Germline V gives CDR1 SNHLY, CDR2 FYNNEI. Unmatched junction bases numbered 7, after V lost 7 bases and J lost 15 bases. This clone was found once. This rearrangement joins TRBV2 to TRBJ2-1, with 9 bases that match TRBD1. The starting material was peripheral blood, obtained 28 days after the second AZD1222 dose. The receptor comes from an adult who received the AZD1222 COVID-19 vaccine. In nucleotides, the CDR3 is TGTGCCAGCAATTTCGCGGGACAGGGGTTCTTC. Protein sequence: CASNFAGQGFF.